Listed here are 18 T cell receptor beta chains from one sample, sequenced in a study of regulatory T cells in long-lasting Graves disease. The time point here: persistent/refractory GD, antithyroid drugs over 5 years with positive TRAb. With RNA extracted from PBMCs as input, the TCR library was made. Arm-PCR of CDR3 regions and iRepertoire HTBI primers were the basis on which TCR beta libraries were built. MiXCR was run by TCRdb on the multiplex PCR reads, yielding one entry per CDR3 protein. The sample lists approximately 690,000 distinct CDR3 sequences, 25% to 30% seen once, with about two fifths in the top ten. The sequences come from peripheral blood mononuclear cells (PBMCs), collected when the disease was refractory, from a patient treated with antithyroid drugs. The receptors here all came from a female donor with Graves disease.

This clonotype has only a few counts. The chain links TRBV11-2 to TRBJ1-2; a possible D gene is TRBD1 (5 bases). This CDR3 has 15 residues. V lost 0 bases and J 7 bases, leaving 15 bases between the germline ends. CDR1 and CDR2 from the germline V gene are SGHAT and FQNNGV. In nucleotides, the CDR3 is TGTGCCAGCAGCTTAGAGGGGGTGATTCGGAGTGGCTACACCTTC. Amino acid sequence: CASSLEGVIRSGYTF.

This clonotype has more than one count but fewer than ten. This sequence joins TRBV20-1 and TRBJ2-7; either TRBD1 or TRBD2 may supply D (5 bases each). The germline V gene encodes CDR1 DFQATT and CDR2 SNEGSKA (reference sequence). Trimming pared 0 bases from V and 7 bases from J, leaving 16 bases between. The CDR3 consists of 14 residues. The CDR3 sequence: CSARDRGWGAEQYF. CDR3 in DNA: TGCAGTGCTAGAGATCGAGGGTGGGGCGCTGAGCAGTACTTC.

V gene TRBV4-1 combines with J gene TRBJ2-7; D is perhaps TRBD1 (5 bases). The CDR3 extends over 16 amino acids. The V end lost 2 bases, the J end lost 2 bases, and 16 bases lay between the germline ends. The germline CDR1 and CDR2 sequences are MGHRA and YSYEKL. CDR3 in amino acids: CASSQPALTAPYEQYF. CDR3 in DNA: TGCGCCAGCAGCCAACCAGCGCTGACAGCGCCCTACGAGCAGTACTTC.

In its sample, this clonotype was seen a few times. V is TRBV11-2 and J is TRBJ1-6; 9 bases align to TRBD1. This CDR3 region has 16 residues. Per the germline V gene, CDR1 is SGHAT and CDR2 is FQNNGV. The trim removed 1 base at V and 10 bases at J, leaving 8 bases unmatched. The CDR3 bases are TGTGCCAGCAGCTTAGTAGCCGGGACAGGGCCCTCACCCCTCCACTTT. Translating gives CASSLVAGTGPSPLHF.

The chain joins TRBV7-9 to TRBJ2-7; 13 nucleotides match TRBD2. After removal of 5 bases from V and 5 bases from J, the junction contained 15 bases not matched to a gene. The CDR3 runs to 18 residues. CDR1 SEHNR and CDR2 FQNEAQ come from the germline V gene (reference sequence). The CDR3 region is CASSRGTSGNLGSDEQYF. CDR3 in DNA: TGTGCCAGCAGCCGAGGGACTAGCGGGAACCTCGGGTCCGACGAGCAGTACTTC. Using reference TRBV7-9 and TRBJ2-7 for the parts outside the CDR3, the full variable domain is DTGVSQNPRHKITKRGQNVTFRCDPISEHNRLYWYRQTLGQGPEFLTYFQNEAQLEKSRLLSDRFSAERPKGSFSTLEIQRTEQGDSAMYLCASSRGTSGNLGSDEQYFGPGTRLTVT.

This clonotype was recorded many times. This sequence joins TRBV15 and TRBJ1-5; no clear D. The CDR3 spans 13 residues. CDR1 and CDR2 from the germline V gene are LNHNV and YYDKDF (reference sequence). With 8 bases removed from V and 1 base from J, the gap between germline ends came to 9 bases. The CDR3 region is CATHKGSNQPQHF. CDR3 sequence (DNA): TGTGCCACCCACAAGGGAAGCAATCAGCCCCAGCATTTT.

This clonotype was seen at least ten times. Germline is not matched at one junction end, which may reflect a read error. The genes are TRBV5-1 and TRBJ1-2; the match to TRBD1 covers 7 bases. The CDR3 extends over 13 amino acids. The germline V gene encodes CDR1 SGHRS and CDR2 YFSETQ. CDR3 coding DNA: TGTGCCAGCAGCTTGGGACAGAACTATGGCTACACCTTC. Translation gives CASSLGQNYGYTF.

The V gene is TRBV6-1, the J gene TRBJ1-1; no clear D gene. The germline V gene encodes CDR1 MNHNS and CDR2 SASEGT. This CDR3 region has 12 residues. V lost 8 bases and J 8 bases, leaving 15 bases between the germline ends. The CDR3, as DNA: TGTGCCAGCTCCAAAGTGCTGGACGAAGCTTTCTTT. Translated, it gives CASSKVLDEAFF.

This chain joins TRBV5-5 and TRBJ2-7; D might be TRBD1 (5 bases). The V end lost 0 bases, the J end lost 4 bases, and 17 bases lay between the germline ends. The CDR3 has 16 residues. Per the germline V gene, CDR1 is SGHKS and CDR2 is YYEKEE (reference sequence). The CDR3 region is CASSLDLGRARYEQYF. The CDR3 coding sequence is TGTGCCAGCAGCTTGGACCTCGGCAGGGCAAGGTACGAGCAGTACTTC. The variable domain in full, with the rest retrieved from reference TRBV5-5 and TRBJ2-7, is DAGVTQSPTHLIKTRGQQVTLRCSPISGHKSVSWYQQVLGQGPQFIFQYYEKEERGRGNFPDRFSARQFPNYSSELNVNALLLGDSALYLCASSLDLGRARYEQYFGPGTRLTVT.

This clonotype was counted a few times. The V and J genes are TRBV3-1 and TRBJ2-2, with TRBD1 identical over 8 bases. V dropped 0 bases and J dropped 3; count of bases not matched to a gene: 3. The CDR3 contains 16 residues. Germline CDR1 reads LGHDT; CDR2 reads YNNKEL (reference sequence). The CDR3 sequence is CASSQDRTGYTGELFF. The DNA for the CDR3 is TGTGCCAGCAGCCAAGATCGGACAGGGTACACCGGGGAGCTGTTTTTT.

This clonotype showed up many times. The rearrangement uses TRBV7-9 and TRBJ2-5, with D hard to call. The CDR3 runs to 15 residues. V gave up 2 bases and J gave up 5 bases, with 15 bases separating them. Per the germline V gene, CDR1 is SEHNR and CDR2 is FQNEAQ (reference sequence). CDR3 in DNA: TGTGCCAGCAGCTTATTCCCGACGGCGGATGAGACCCAGTACTTC. It specifies CASSLFPTADETQYF.

This clonotype was seen at least ten times. The rearrangement uses TRBV12-3 or TRBV12-4 and TRBJ1-2; D is uncertain. Trimming took off 8 bases at V and 6 bases at J, with 22 bases between the two ends. This CDR3 region has 15 residues. Here the CDR3 DNA reads TGTGCCAGCGGGAAGGTTAGGGCCACAACCCATGGCTACACCTTC. Translated, it gives CASGKVRATTHGYTF.

This clonotype showed up just a few times. This sequence joins TRBV30 and TRBJ1-2; D is undetermined. The V end lost 5 bases, the J end lost 6 bases, and 16 bases lay between the germline ends. This CDR3 comprises 13 residues. Looked up from germline, CDR1 is GTSNPN and CDR2 is SVGIG (reference sequence). The CDR3 DNA reads TGTGCCTGGGGGAGGGCCCAGCTTGATGGCTACACCTTC. Residues: CAWGRAQLDGYTF.

V usage is TRBV28 and J usage is TRBJ1-6; no clear D. From germline, CDR1 is MDHEN and CDR2 SYDVKM. Deletions cut 7 bases from V and 0 bases from J, with 13 bases between. This CDR3 region has 16 residues. CDR3 in amino acids: CASIREARSYNSPLHF. CDR3 nucleotide sequence: TGTGCCAGCATTCGGGAGGCCCGCTCCTATAATTCACCCCTCCACTTT.

This clonotype was detected only a few times. This chain links TRBV18 with TRBJ1-1; D is undetermined. The germline V and J ends were trimmed by 1 base and 10 bases, with 10 bases remaining between them. CDR1 and CDR2 from the germline V gene are KGHSH and LQKENI. CDR3 length: 12 amino acids. CDR3 in DNA: TGTGCCAGCTCACCACGGAGGGAGGTAGCTTTCTTT. It codes for CASSPRREVAFF.

The chain joins TRBV5-1 to TRBJ1-1; D is ambiguous. The CDR3 length is 15 residues. Germline V gene lookup returns CDR1 SGHRS and CDR2 YFSETQ. With 0 bases removed from V and 4 bases from J, the gap between germline ends came to 13 bases. CDR3 amino acids: CASSLASGVITEAFF. The CDR3, as DNA: TGCGCCAGCAGCTTGGCTAGCGGGGTTATCACTGAAGCTTTCTTT.

This clonotype was seen more than once but under ten times. The rearrangement links TRBV6-5 to TRBJ1-5, with D perhaps matching TRBD1 (5 bases). V lost 2 bases and J lost 7, with 12 bases in between. The germline V gene encodes CDR1 MNHEY and CDR2 SVGAGI. There are 14 residues in the CDR3. The DNA of the CDR3 is TGTGCCAGCAGTTACGGGGCAGGGAGCCAGCCCCAGCATTTT. Protein product: CASSYGAGSQPQHF.

This clonotype was recorded at least ten times. This chain's CDR3 is CASSLEVSDIQYF. The DNA of the CDR3 is TGTGCCAGCAGCTTGGAGGTGTCGGACATTCAGTACTTC. The rearrangement joins TRBV11-2 to TRBJ2-4, with D possibly TRBD2 on 5 matching bases. Germline assignment: CDR1 SGHAT and CDR2 FQNNGV. V lost 3 bases and J lost 8, with 11 bases in between. This CDR3 has 13 residues.